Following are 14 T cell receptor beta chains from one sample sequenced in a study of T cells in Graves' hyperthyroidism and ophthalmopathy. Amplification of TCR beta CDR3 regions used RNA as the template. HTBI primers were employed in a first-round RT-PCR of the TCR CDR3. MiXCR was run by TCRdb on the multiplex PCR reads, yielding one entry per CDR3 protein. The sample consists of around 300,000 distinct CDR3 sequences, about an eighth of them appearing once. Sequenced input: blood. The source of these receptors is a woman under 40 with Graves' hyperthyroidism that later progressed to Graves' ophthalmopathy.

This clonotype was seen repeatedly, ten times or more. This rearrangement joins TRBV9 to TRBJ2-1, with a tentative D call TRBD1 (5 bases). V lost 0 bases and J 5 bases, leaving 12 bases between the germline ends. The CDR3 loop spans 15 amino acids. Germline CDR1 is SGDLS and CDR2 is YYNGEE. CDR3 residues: CASSVASGANNEQFF. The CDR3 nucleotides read TGTGCCAGCAGCGTAGCTAGTGGGGCTAACAATGAGCAGTTCTTC.

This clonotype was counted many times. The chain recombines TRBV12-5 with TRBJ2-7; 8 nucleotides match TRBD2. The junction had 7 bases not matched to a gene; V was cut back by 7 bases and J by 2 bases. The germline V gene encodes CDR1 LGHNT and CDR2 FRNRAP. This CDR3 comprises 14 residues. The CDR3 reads CASVLSGRAYEQYF. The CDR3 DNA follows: TGTGCTAGTGTCCTAAGCGGGAGAGCCTACGAGCAGTACTTC.

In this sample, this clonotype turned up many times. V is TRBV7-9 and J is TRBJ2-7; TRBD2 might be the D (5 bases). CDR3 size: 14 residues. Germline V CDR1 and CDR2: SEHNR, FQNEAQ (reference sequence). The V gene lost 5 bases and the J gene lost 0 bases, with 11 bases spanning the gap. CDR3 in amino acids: CASSRTSSSYEQYF. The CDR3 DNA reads TGTGCCAGCAGCCGGACTTCATCCTCCTACGAGCAGTACTTC.

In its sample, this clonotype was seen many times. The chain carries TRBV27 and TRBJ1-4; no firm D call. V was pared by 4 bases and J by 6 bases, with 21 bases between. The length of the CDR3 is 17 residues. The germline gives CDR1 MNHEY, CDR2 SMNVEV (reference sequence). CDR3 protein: CASSSIRPYTRDEKLFF. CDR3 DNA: TGTGCCAGCAGTTCAATCCGGCCCTACACCCGGGATGAAAAACTGTTTTTT.

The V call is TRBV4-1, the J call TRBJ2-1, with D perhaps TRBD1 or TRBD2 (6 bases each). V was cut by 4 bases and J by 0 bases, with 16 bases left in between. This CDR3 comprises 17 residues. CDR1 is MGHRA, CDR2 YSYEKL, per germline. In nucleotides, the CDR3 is TGCGCCAGCAGCCCCCCCGGGGGCCGGAGCTCCTACAATGAGCAGTTCTTC. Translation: CASSPPGGRSSYNEQFF.

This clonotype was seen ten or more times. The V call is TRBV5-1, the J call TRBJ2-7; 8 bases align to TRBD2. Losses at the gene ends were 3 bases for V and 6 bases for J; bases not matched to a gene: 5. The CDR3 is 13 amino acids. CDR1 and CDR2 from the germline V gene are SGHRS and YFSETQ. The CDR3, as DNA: TGCGCCAGCAGCTACGGTAGCGGGGTCGAGCAGTACTTC. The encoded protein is CASSYGSGVEQYF.

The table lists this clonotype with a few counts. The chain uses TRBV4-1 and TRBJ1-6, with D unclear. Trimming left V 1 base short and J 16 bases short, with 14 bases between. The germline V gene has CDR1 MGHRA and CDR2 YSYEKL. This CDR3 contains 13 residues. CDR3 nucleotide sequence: TGCGCCAGCAGCCAAGTGTTTTTAGGTTGGCTCCACTTT. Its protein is CASSQVFLGWLHF.

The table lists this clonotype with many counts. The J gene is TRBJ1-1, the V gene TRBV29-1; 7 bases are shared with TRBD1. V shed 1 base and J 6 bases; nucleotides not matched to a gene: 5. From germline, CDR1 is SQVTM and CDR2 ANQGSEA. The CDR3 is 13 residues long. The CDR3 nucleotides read TGCAGCGTTGAAGGGTACAGGGGTGCTGAAGCTTTCTTT. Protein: CSVEGYRGAEAFF.

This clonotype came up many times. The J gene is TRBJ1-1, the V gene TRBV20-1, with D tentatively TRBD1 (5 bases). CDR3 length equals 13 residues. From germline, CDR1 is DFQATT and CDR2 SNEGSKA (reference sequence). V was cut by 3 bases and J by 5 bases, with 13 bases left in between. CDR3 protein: CSASMGGWTEAFF. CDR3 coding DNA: TGCAGTGCTAGTATGGGGGGGTGGACTGAAGCTTTCTTT.

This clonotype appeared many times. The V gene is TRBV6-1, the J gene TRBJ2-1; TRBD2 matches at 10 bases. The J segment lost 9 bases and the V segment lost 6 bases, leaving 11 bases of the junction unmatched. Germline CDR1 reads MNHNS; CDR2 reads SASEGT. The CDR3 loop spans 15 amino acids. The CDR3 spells CASSPASGSKGEQFF. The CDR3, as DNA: TGTGCCAGCAGCCCTGCTAGCGGGAGTAAGGGTGAGCAGTTCTTC.

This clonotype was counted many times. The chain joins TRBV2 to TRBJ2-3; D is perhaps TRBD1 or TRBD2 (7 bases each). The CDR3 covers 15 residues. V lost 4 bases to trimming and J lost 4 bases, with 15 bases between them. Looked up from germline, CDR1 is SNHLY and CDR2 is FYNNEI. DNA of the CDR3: TGTGCCAGCAGTGTGGAGGGGGCGGGGGCAGATACGCAGTATTTT. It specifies CASSVEGAGADTQYF.

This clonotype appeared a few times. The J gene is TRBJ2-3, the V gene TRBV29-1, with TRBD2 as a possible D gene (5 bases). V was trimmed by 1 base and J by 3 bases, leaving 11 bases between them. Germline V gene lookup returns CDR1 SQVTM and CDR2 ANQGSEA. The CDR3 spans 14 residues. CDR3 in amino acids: CSVEGERVTDTQYF. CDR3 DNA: TGCAGCGTTGAAGGAGAGAGGGTGACAGATACGCAGTATTTT.

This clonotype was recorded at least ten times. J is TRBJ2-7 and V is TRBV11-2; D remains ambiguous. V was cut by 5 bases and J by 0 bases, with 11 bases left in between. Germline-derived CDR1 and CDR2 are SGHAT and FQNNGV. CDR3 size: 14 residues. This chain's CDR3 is CASSPLDGSYEQYF. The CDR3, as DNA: TGTGCCAGCAGCCCATTAGATGGCTCCTACGAGCAGTACTTC.

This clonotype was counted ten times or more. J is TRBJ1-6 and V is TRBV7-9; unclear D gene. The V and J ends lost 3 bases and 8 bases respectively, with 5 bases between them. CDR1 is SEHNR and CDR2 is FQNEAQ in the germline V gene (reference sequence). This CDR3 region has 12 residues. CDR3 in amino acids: CASSFEDSPLHF. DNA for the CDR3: TGTGCCAGCAGCTTCGAGGATTCACCCCTCCACTTT.